Below, 31 T cell receptor beta chains from the same sample are listed, as sequenced in a study of cytomegalovirus exposure and HLA in healthy donors. The PCR ran on 60 Vbeta and 13 Jbeta primers. The method was immunoSEQ multiplex PCR; TCRdb's version includes in-frame clones alone and lacks a portion of them. The top ten hold less than 8% of the sample, which has about 93,000 clones, just under 80% seen once. Sequencing was done on a sample of PBMCs. These receptors were collected from a young man in good health and CMV-seronegative.

This chain uses TRBV29-1 with TRBJ2-5; a weak D match, TRBD1 (6 bases). V was clipped by 6 bases and J by 5 bases, with 13 bases between them. This CDR3 has 12 amino acids. Per germline, CDR1 SQVTM and CDR2 ANQGSEA. CDR3 loop: CSVKKGEETQYF. The CDR3 DNA sequence: TGCAGCGTAAAGAAGGGGGAGGAGACCCAGTACTTC. Drawing the rest from reference TRBV29-1 and TRBJ2-5, the complete variable domain is SAVISQKPSRDICQRGTSLTIQCQVDSQVTMMFWYRQQPGQSLTLIATANQGSEATYESGFVIDKFPISRPNLTFSTLTVSNMSPEDSSIYLCSVKKGEETQYFGPGTRLLVL.

The genes are TRBV7-8 and TRBJ1-1; 11 nucleotides line up with TRBD1. V dropped 5 bases and J dropped 13; count of bases not matched to a gene: 9. In germline, CDR1 is SGHVS, CDR2 FQNEAQ. This CDR3 is 13 amino acids long. CDR3 residues: CASSARDRGIGFF. The DNA for the CDR3 is TGTGCCAGCAGCGCCCGGGACAGGGGGATCGGTTTCTTT. Complete variable domain (other parts from reference TRBV7-8 and TRBJ1-1): GAGVSQSPRYKVAKRGQDVALRCDPISGHVSLFWYQQALGQGPEFLTYFQNEAQLDKSGLPSDRFFAERPEGSVSTLKIQRTQQEDSAVYLCASSARDRGIGFFGQGTRLTVV.

This chain uses TRBV6-6 with TRBJ1-1; D might be TRBD1 (5 bases). CDR3 length equals 12 residues. The V and J ends lost 4 bases and 7 bases respectively, with 10 bases between them. Germline assignment: CDR1 MNHNY and CDR2 SVGAGI (reference sequence). The DNA of the CDR3 is TGTGCCAGCAGTTCTGCAGGGAATGAAGCTTTCTTT. Its translation is CASSSAGNEAFF.

This chain links TRBV14 with TRBJ1-6; 8 nucleotides match TRBD1. The CDR3 totals 16 residues. Trimming at V came to 1 base and at J to 9 bases, leaving 8 bases not matched to a gene. In germline, CDR1 is SGHDN, CDR2 FVKESK. The CDR3 here is CASSQGLSGTGSPLHF. CDR3 DNA sequence: TGTGCCAGCAGCCAAGGTCTTTCCGGGACAGGTTCACCCCTCCACTTT.

The count of this clone is one. The gene calls are TRBV6-5 and TRBJ2-7, with TRBD2 as a possible D gene (5 bases). Germline CDR1 MNHEY, CDR2 SVGAGI. The CDR3 contains 15 residues. The V gene lost 2 bases and the J gene lost 0 bases, with 11 bases spanning the gap. CDR3 nucleotide sequence: TGTGCCAGCAGTTACCGGCCGGGAAGCTCCTACGAGCAGTACTTC. The encoded protein is CASSYRPGSSYEQYF.

This clone was detected only once. The rearrangement links TRBV12-5 to TRBJ2-5; D is perhaps TRBD1 (5 bases). CDR3 length: 13 amino acids. CDR1 is LGHNT and CDR2 is FRNRAP in the germline V gene. The ends were cut back, 7 bases at V and 3 bases at J, with 12 bases in the middle. CDR3 protein: CASVRTFEETQYF. The CDR3 coding sequence is TGTGCTAGTGTCCGGACATTCGAAGAGACCCAGTACTTC.

The CDR3 DNA sequence: TGTGCCAGCAGTGAACAGGCAGGGGGTGAAAAACTGTTTTTT. It codes for CASSEQAGGEKLFF. The gene calls are TRBV6-1 and TRBJ1-4, with 7 bases aligning to TRBD1. Germline V gene data show CDR1 as MNHNS and CDR2 as SASEGT. The CDR3 is 14 amino acids. Germline trimming cut 2 bases from V and 7 bases from J; bases unmatched to any gene: 4.

This clone was counted a single time. This sequence joins TRBV6-1 and TRBJ2-7; 12 bases match TRBD1. This CDR3 spans 18 amino acids. The J segment lost 4 bases and the V segment lost 2 bases, leaving 12 bases of the junction unmatched. Germline V gives CDR1 MNHNS, CDR2 SASEGT. CDR3 residues: CASSEWDRGRRKGYEQYF. CDR3 in DNA: TGTGCCAGCAGTGAATGGGACAGGGGGCGACGGAAAGGATACGAGCAGTACTTC.

V usage is TRBV6-4 and J usage is TRBJ2-6; D gene unclear. V was cut by 3 bases and J by 0 bases, with 6 bases left in between. The CDR3 sequence is 15 residues long. Germline CDR1 is MRHNA and CDR2 is SNTAGT. The CDR3 nucleotides read TGTGCCAGCAGTGAAAGACACTCTGGGGCCAACGTCCTGACTTTC. Translating gives CASSERHSGANVLTF.

This chain uses TRBV2 with TRBJ1-5; a weak D match, TRBD1 (5 bases). Per germline, CDR1 SNHLY and CDR2 FYNNEI. This CDR3 contains 15 residues. V was cut by 7 bases and J by 6 bases, with 19 bases left in between. The CDR3 DNA reads TGTGCCAGCAAGGGAGGCAGGGTCGTAGTTCAGCCCCAGCATTTT. It yields the protein CASKGGRVVVQPQHF.

The rearrangement links TRBV7-9 to TRBJ2-7; 8 bases line up with TRBD1. CDR1 SEHNR and CDR2 FQNEAQ come from the germline V gene (reference sequence). The V and J ends lost 8 bases and 5 bases, in that order; junction bases with no gene match: 11. This CDR3 has 14 residues. The CDR3 DNA reads TGTGCCAGCGGCGCCGGGACAGGCGTCCACGAGCAGTACTTC. This sequence encodes CASGAGTGVHEQYF.

The chain combines TRBV7-6 with TRBJ2-7, with a possible D match to TRBD1 (5 bases). V shed 5 bases and J shed 6 bases, with 14 bases lying between them. The CDR3 is made up of 13 amino acids. The germline V gene encodes CDR1 SGHVS and CDR2 FNYEAQ. CDR3 in DNA: TGTGCCAGCAGCAGGGGTGTGAGTCGCGAGCAGTACTTC. Translation: CASSRGVSREQYF.

In its sample, this clone was seen a few times. The chain's CDR3 is CASSVGGMNTEAFF. CDR3 nucleotides: TGTGCCAGCAGCGTAGGAGGGATGAACACTGAAGCTTTCTTT. The chain links TRBV9 to TRBJ1-1; no clear D. V dropped 0 bases and J dropped 0 bases, with 6 bases sitting between them. The germline gives CDR1 SGDLS, CDR2 YYNGEE. The CDR3 is 14 residues long.

V gene TRBV5-1 combines with J gene TRBJ2-7, with 7 bases aligning to TRBD1. The CDR3 sequence is 15 residues long. In germline, CDR1 is SGHRS, CDR2 YFSETQ. After removal of 1 base from V and 6 bases from J, the junction contained 10 bases not matched to a gene. CDR3: CASSLPPTGMVEQYF. The DNA of the CDR3 is TGCGCCAGCAGCTTGCCTCCGACAGGGATGGTCGAGCAGTACTTC.

This chain joins TRBV13 and TRBJ2-5; 11 positions agree with TRBD2. With the DNA end fitting TRBJ2-7 better, the J assignment may be wrong. CDR3 length equals 15 residues. Looked up from germline, CDR1 is PRHDT and CDR2 is FYEKMQ (reference sequence). The CDR3 reads CASSSTTSGGYEQYF. For the CDR3, the DNA is TGTGCCAGCAGCTCCACTACTAGCGGGGGTTACGAGCAGTACTTC.

This chain connects TRBV19 to TRBJ2-2; D gene ambiguous. Germline-derived CDR1 and CDR2 are LNHDA and SQIVND (reference sequence). V was clipped by 5 bases and J by 0 bases, with 7 bases between them. The CDR3 loop spans 14 amino acids. In nucleotides, the CDR3 is TGTGCCAGTAGTCTGTCTCCGAACACCGGGGAGCTGTTTTTT. As protein: CASSLSPNTGELFF.

The rearrangement uses TRBV27 and TRBJ2-1; 8 bases align to TRBD1. Germline V gives CDR1 MNHEY, CDR2 SMNVEV (reference sequence). The V gene end was trimmed by 7 bases and the J gene end by 4 bases; junction bases not matched to a gene: 12. The CDR3 is 16 residues long. The CDR3 region has the DNA TGTGCCAGCACCACCAGGAGGACAGGGCTATACAATGAGCAGTTCTTC. Residues: CASTTRRTGLYNEQFF.

This chain uses TRBV30 with TRBJ1-2; tentative D call: TRBD1 (6 bases). Germline V lookup: CDR1 GTSNPN, CDR2 SVGIG (reference sequence). This CDR3 comprises 13 residues. V lost 5 bases and J 5 bases, leaving 15 bases between the germline ends. The CDR3 nucleotides read TGTGCCTGGGATAGGGGGTTGAGTTATGGCTACACCTTC. Protein product: CAWDRGLSYGYTF.

The chain employs TRBV19 and TRBJ2-7; D is unresolved. V dropped 3 bases and J dropped 3 bases, with 15 bases sitting between them. The CDR3 has 15 amino acids. The germline V gene has CDR1 LNHDA and CDR2 SQIVND (reference sequence). In DNA form, the CDR3 reads TGTGCCAGTAGTATCGACACGAGATCATACTACGAGCAGTACTTC. Its protein product is CASSIDTRSYYEQYF.

The chain joins TRBV15 to TRBJ1-5; TRBD1 aligns across 7 bases. Trimming removed 0 bases from V and 1 base from J; junction bases left unmatched: 6. Germline V gene lookup returns CDR1 LNHNV and CDR2 YYDKDF (reference sequence). The CDR3 totals 17 residues. The CDR3 DNA reads TGTGCCACCAGCAGAGATTTACAGGGGATGAGCAATCAGCCCCAGCATTTT. Translating gives CATSRDLQGMSNQPQHF.

In DNA, the CDR3 is TGCAGCGTTGGGACAGGGGGCTGGGAAAAACTGTTTTTT. Protein product: CSVGTGGWEKLFF. The chain carries TRBV29-1 and TRBJ1-4; 11 bases are shared with TRBD1. V was clipped by 4 bases and J by 8 bases; unmatched bases: 3. This CDR3 spans 13 amino acids. Per the germline V gene, CDR1 is SQVTM and CDR2 is ANQGSEA. The variable domain in full, with the rest retrieved from reference TRBV29-1 and TRBJ1-4, is SAVISQKPSRDICQRGTSLTIQCQVDSQVTMMFWYRQQPGQSLTLIATANQGSEATYESGFVIDKFPISRPNLTFSTLTVSNMSPEDSSIYLCSVGTGGWEKLFFGSGTQLSVL.

The V call is TRBV7-9, the J call TRBJ2-3, with 7 nucleotides matching TRBD2. V was clipped by 6 bases and J by 3 bases; unmatched bases: 12. This CDR3 is 16 amino acids long. Per germline, CDR1 SEHNR and CDR2 FQNEAQ (reference sequence). This CDR3 is CASSPSGAGETDTQYF. The CDR3 nucleotides read TGTGCCAGCAGTCCCAGTGGGGCGGGAGAGACAGATACGCAGTATTTT.

The rearrangement joins TRBV6-1 to TRBJ2-5; D unclear. Trimming cost V 2 bases and J 5 bases, with 12 bases left between them. The CDR3 loop spans 14 amino acids. The germline CDR1 and CDR2 sequences are MNHNS and SASEGT. CDR3 sequence: CASSEFSGLETQYF. The CDR3, as DNA: TGTGCCAGCAGTGAATTTAGTGGTTTGGAGACCCAGTACTTC.

The V call is TRBV6-1, the J call TRBJ1-4; maybe TRBD1 (6 bases). This CDR3 region has 15 residues. The V end lost 1 base, the J end lost 5 bases, and 11 bases lay between the germline ends. Germline V lookup: CDR1 MNHNS, CDR2 SASEGT. In DNA form, the CDR3 reads TGTGCCAGCAGTGAAGGAGGGGGACGCAATGAAAAACTGTTTTTT. Protein: CASSEGGGRNEKLFF.

In this sample, this clone turned up a few times. This chain uses TRBV11-2 with TRBJ1-6, with D maybe TRBD1 (6 bases). From germline, CDR1 is SGHAT and CDR2 FQNNGV. V dropped 5 bases and J dropped 2 bases, with 16 bases sitting between them. This CDR3 spans 17 amino acids. CDR3 nucleotide sequence: TGTGCCAGCAGCCCTTACCCACAGGGCCCCTATAATTCACCCCTCCACTTT. It encodes CASSPYPQGPYNSPLHF.

The J gene is TRBJ2-1, the V gene TRBV5-6; 7 nucleotides line up with TRBD1. The germline V gene has CDR1 SGHDT and CDR2 YYEEEE. V dropped 4 bases and J dropped 8; count of bases not matched to a gene: 6. The CDR3 length is 13 residues. CDR3 amino acids: CASSPDRIDEQFF. The CDR3 region has the DNA TGTGCCAGCAGCCCGGACAGGATCGATGAGCAGTTCTTC.

The V gene is TRBV27, the J gene TRBJ1-5; the D is unclear. V shed 7 bases and J shed 7 bases, with 11 bases lying between them. The CDR3 contains 12 residues. CDR1 and CDR2 from the germline V gene are MNHEY and SMNVEV (reference sequence). The CDR3 loop reads CASKLPGQPQHF. DNA for the CDR3: TGTGCCAGCAAACTCCCGGGGCAGCCCCAGCATTTT.

This clone occurred a few times. The chain joins TRBV2 to TRBJ1-2; TRBD1 matches 7 bases. The CDR3 runs to 15 residues. Trimming at V came to 1 base and at J to 8 bases, leaving 10 bases not matched to a gene. Germline V gene data show CDR1 as SNHLY and CDR2 as FYNNEI. CDR3 sequence (DNA): TGTGCCAGCAGTGAAGTATTCCATCGACAGGGAGGCTACACCTTC. Translating gives CASSEVFHRQGGYTF.

This clone was detected only a few times. The chain joins TRBV5-1 to TRBJ1-4, with 9 bases that match TRBD1. After removal of 0 bases from V and 7 bases from J, the junction contained 1 base not matched to a gene. From germline, CDR1 is SGHRS and CDR2 YFSETQ. The CDR3 spans 14 residues. CDR3 amino acids: CASSLGQGGEKLFF. For the CDR3, the DNA is TGCGCCAGCAGCTTGGGACAGGGGGGTGAAAAACTGTTTTTT.

In this sample, this clone turned up once. This chain links TRBV6-1 with TRBJ2-7; D is possibly TRBD2 (5 bases). This CDR3 comprises 13 residues. The germline CDR1 and CDR2 sequences are MNHNS and SASEGT. Trimming removed 8 bases from V and 6 bases from J, with 17 bases in between. The CDR3, as DNA: TGTGCCAGCGCGGAGGCGGTTCTGGCCGAGCAGTACTTC. This sequence encodes CASAEAVLAEQYF.

V is TRBV4-1 and J is TRBJ1-4; unclear D gene. The germline CDR1 and CDR2 sequences are MGHRA and YSYEKL. The CDR3 consists of 12 residues. Deletions cut 4 bases from V and 8 bases from J, with 8 bases between. This chain's CDR3 is CASSPRGEKLFF. The CDR3 DNA reads TGCGCCAGCAGCCCCCGAGGAGAAAAACTGTTTTTT.